Listed below are T cell receptor beta chains from one sample, sequenced in a study of prognosis after radiotherapy for stage I lung cancer. Using its own MiXCR run on the multiplex PCR reads, TCRdb lists one record per CDR3 protein. The table shows around 20,000 distinct CDR3 sequences, with 50% to 60% occurring only once. The sequenced sample was PBMCs, obtained before or after stereotactic body radiation therapy (not recorded which). These receptors came from a donor of 50 years or more with non-small cell lung cancer. The CDR3 runs from the conserved cysteine through the conserved F or W.

TRBV11-3	TRBJ1-2	CASSLDDRGRYTF
TRBV19	TRBJ1-5	CASSIGPLGPNQPQHF
TRBV27	TRBJ2-3	CASGEREGHSTDTQYF
TRBV15	TRBJ1-3	CATSRDRAGNTIYF
TRBV20-1	TRBJ2-1	CSASTSGGIDEQFF
TRBV6-1	TRBJ1-2	CASSEWYRDGYTF
TRBV5-1	TRBJ1-2	CASSLMTSVGGYGYTF
TRBV7-2	TRBJ2-3	CASSLSGLAGVDTQYF
TRBV6-2/TRBV6-3	TRBJ1-2	CASRVHGQYGYTF
TRBV3-1	TRBJ2-4	CASSPRGAVKNIQYF
TRBV20-1	TRBJ2-7	CSAQTGTVHYEQYF
TRBV28	TRBJ2-3	CASSPGTPGADTKYF
TRBV11-3	TRBJ2-1	CASSLGGTKTNREQFF
TRBV28	TRBJ1-2	CAVRHDGGRNYGHTF
TRBV20-1	TRBJ2-7	CSASDQWTGGSYEQYF
TRBV7-9	TRBJ2-7	CASSLGRGRGDEQYF
TRBV27	TRBJ1-4	CASSLRVPNEKLFF
TRBV30	TRBJ2-1	CAWAGLAGDEQFF
TRBV18	TRBJ1-1	CASSLHPNTEAFF
TRBV6-5	TRBJ2-7	CASSDFRTGKHEQYF
TRBV7-3	TRBJ2-2	CASSSLGVENTGELFF
TRBV2	TRBJ1-5	CASQQGNQPQHF
TRBV27	TRBJ1-2	CASSRDRGYSGYTF
TRBV5-6	TRBJ2-1	CASSLEGLVPYNEQFF